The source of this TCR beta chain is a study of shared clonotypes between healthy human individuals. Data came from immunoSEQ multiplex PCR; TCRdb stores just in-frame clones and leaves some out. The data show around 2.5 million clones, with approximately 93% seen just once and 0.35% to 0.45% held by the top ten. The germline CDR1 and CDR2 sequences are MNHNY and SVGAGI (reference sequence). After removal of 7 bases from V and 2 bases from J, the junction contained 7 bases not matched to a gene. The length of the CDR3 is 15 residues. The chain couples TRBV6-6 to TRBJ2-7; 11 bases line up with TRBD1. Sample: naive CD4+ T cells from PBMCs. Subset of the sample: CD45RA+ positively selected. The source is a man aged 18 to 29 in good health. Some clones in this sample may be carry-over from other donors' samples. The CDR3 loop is CASIHGGQGAYEQYF. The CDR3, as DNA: TGTGCCAGCATCCACGGGGGACAGGGGGCCTACGAGCAGTACTTC.